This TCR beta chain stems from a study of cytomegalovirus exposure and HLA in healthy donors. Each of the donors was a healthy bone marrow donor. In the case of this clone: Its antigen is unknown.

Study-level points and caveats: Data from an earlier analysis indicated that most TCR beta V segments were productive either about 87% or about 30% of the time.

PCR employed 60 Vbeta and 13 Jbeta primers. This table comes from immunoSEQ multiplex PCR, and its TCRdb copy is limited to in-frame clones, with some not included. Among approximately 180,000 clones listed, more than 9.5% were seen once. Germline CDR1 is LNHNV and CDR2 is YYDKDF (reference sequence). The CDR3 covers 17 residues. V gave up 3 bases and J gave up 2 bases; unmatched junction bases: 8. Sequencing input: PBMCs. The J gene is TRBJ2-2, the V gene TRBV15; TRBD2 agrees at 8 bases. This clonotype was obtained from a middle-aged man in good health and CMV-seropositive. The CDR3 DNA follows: TGTGCCACCAGCAGGGGTACAGCGGGGGCTAACACCGGGGAGCTGTTTTTT. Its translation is CATSRGTAGANTGELFF. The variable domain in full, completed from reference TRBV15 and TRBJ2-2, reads DAMVIQNPRYQVTQFGKPVTLSCSQTLNHNVMYWYQQKSSQAPKLLFHYYDKDFNNEADTPDNFQSRRPNTSFCFLDIRSPGLGDTAMYLCATSRGTAGANTGELFFGEGSRLTVL.